This note documents a single TCR beta chain sequence. The data were taken from a study of blood T cell repertoires in COVID-19. About the research overall: Samples representing acute and convalescent COVID-19 were sourced from the United States, Italy and Spain. Nucleic acid was either cDNA or gDNA, and it came from T cells, B-cell-depleted T cells, or PBMCs.

In the authors' methods: How many nucleated cells were present was estimated from reference gene primer amplification. TCRdb keeps only in-frame clones here, not all; method: immunoSEQ multiplex PCR. That table furnishes V, J and clone size, whereas the DNA furnished D and trimming. The table lists around 170,000 clones, around 83% of them singletons. This clonotype was sampled from a human donor in a cohort sampled during active COVID-19. Sequencing was performed on peripheral blood.

CDR3 protein: CASSISGGDYEQYF. CDR3 nucleotides: TGTGCCAGTAGTATTAGCGGGGGGGACTACGAGCAGTACTTC. The chain links TRBV19 to TRBJ2-7; 11 bases fit TRBD2. V was pared by 3 bases and J by 3 bases, with 1 base of the junction left unmatched. Germline CDR1 reads LNHDA; CDR2 reads SQIVND (reference sequence). The CDR3 runs 14 residues.